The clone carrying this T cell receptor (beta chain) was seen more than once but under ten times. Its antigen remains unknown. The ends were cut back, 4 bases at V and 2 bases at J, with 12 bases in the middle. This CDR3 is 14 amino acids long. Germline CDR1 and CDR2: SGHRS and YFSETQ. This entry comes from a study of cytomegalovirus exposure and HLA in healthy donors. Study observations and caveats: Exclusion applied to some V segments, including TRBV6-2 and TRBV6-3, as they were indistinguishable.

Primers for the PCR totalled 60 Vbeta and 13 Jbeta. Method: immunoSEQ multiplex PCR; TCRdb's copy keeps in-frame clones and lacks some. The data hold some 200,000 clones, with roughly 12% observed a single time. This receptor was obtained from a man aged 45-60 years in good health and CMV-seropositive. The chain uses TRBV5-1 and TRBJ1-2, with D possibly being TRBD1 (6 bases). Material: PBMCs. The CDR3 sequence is CASSASQGNYGYTF. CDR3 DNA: TGCGCCAGCAGCGCGAGCCAGGGGAACTATGGCTACACCTTC.